This T cell receptor (beta chain) was identified in a study of blood T cell repertoires in COVID-19. Study details: Sources were T cells, B-cell-depleted T cells, or PBMCs; the material itself was cDNA or gDNA.

Per the original data handling: How many nucleated cells were present was estimated from reference gene primer amplification. TCRdb's table, derived via immunoSEQ multiplex PCR, lists solely in-frame clones and lacks some. That table furnishes V, J and clone size, whereas the DNA furnished D and trimming. Of over 100,000 clones listed, roughly 86% are singletons. The Seattle patients joined while their infection was active and were tracked longitudinally afterward. Germline CDR1 and CDR2: LNHNV and YYDKDF (reference sequence). This CDR3 spans 14 amino acids. Trimming removed 2 bases at V and 2 bases at J, with 8 bases between.

The sample taken for sequencing was peripheral blood. The rearrangement links TRBV15 to TRBJ2-3; D possibly corresponds to TRBD2 (5 bases). This TCR came from a woman in her 70s with COVID-19, enrolled during active disease. The DNA for the CDR3 is TGTGCCACCAGCAGACGGGAATCCACAGATACGCAGTATTTT. This translates into CATSRRESTDTQYF.